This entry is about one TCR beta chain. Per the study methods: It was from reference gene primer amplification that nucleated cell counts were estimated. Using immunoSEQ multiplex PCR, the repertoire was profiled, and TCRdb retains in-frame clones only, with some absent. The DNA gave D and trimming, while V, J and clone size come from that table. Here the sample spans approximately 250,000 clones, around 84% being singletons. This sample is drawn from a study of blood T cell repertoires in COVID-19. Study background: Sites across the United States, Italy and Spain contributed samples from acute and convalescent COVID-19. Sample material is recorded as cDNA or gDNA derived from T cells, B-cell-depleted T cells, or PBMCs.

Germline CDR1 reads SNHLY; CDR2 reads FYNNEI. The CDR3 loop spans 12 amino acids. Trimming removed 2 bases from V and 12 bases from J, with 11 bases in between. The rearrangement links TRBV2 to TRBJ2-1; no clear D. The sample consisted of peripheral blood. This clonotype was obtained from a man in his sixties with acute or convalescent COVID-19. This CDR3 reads CASSESTPRQFF. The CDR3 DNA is TGTGCCAGCAGTGAAAGCACTCCCCGGCAGTTCTTC.